This T cell receptor (beta chain) was found in a study of CD8+ T cells in alopecia areata. At the level of the study: The drug, tofacitinib, lasted 6 to 18 months, followed by 6 months off drug. Study results and caveats: Among the 100 top clones, expanded CD8+ clones, like scalp clonality, were significantly decreased by tofacitinib.

Germline V CDR1 and CDR2: SGDLS, YYNGEE. The CDR3 covers 12 residues. V was pared by 5 bases and J by 3 bases, with 8 bases between. Regarding this clone: Its antigen is not known.

Treatment in this sample: oral pan-JAK inhibitor, 5-10 mg twice daily. Extraction and reverse transcription of RNA yielded cDNA as the sequencing template. Repertoires were generated with immunoSEQ multiplex PCR, while TCRdb's copy carries only in-frame clones and drops some. This table has about 200,000 clones, over 45% appearing once. This rearrangement joins TRBV9 to TRBJ1-2, with D hard to call. The receptor comes from a human donor with alopecia areata. The material sequenced was CD4+ T cells sorted from blood, taken at week 24, from a patient treated with tofacitinib. In DNA, the CDR3 is TGTGCCAGCAGTGGGCAGTACTATGGCTACACCTTC. It codes for CASSGQYYGYTF.